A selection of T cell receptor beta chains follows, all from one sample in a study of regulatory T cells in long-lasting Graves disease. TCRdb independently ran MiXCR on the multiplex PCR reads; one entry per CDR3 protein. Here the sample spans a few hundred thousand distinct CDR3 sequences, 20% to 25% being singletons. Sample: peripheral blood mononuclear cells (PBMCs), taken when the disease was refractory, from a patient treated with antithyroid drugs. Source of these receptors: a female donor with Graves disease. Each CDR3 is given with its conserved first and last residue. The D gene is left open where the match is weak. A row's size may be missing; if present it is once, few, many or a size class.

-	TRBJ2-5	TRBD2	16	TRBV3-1	TGTGCCAGCAGCCAAGGGACTAGCGGGAGAGGGGAGACCCAGTACTTC	CASSQGTSGRGETQYF
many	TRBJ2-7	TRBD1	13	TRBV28	TGTGCCAGTACGACAGGGTGGTCCTACGAGCAGTACTTC	CASTTGWSYEQYF
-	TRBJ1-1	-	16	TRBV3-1	TGTGCCAGCAGCCGGGGCAAGGCAGGGCTGAACACTGAAGCTTTCTTT	CASSRGKAGLNTEAFF
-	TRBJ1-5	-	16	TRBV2	TGTGCCAGCAGCCAAGCGCCGACCCAGAGCAATCAGCCCCAGCATTTT	CASSQAPTQSNQPQHF
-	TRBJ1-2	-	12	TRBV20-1	TGCAGTGCTAGTGCAGGGTCCCCTGGCTACACCTTC	CSASAGSPGYTF
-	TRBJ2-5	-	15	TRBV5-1	TGCGCCAGCAGCTTGGCGGGAATACGTGAAGAGACCCAGTACTTC	CASSLAGIREETQYF
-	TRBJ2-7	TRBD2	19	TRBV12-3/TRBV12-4	TGTGCCAGCAGTTTACCGCCTAGGTTAGCGGGAAACAACTCCTACGAGCAGTACTTC	CASSLPPRLAGNNSYEQYF
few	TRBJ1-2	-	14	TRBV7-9	TGTGCCAGCAGCAATCAAGACCTGCTCTATGGCTACACCTTC	CASSNQDLLYGYTF
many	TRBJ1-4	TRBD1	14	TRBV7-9	TGTGCCAGCAGCCCGGGACAGGGTACTGAAAAACTGTTTTTT	CASSPGQGTEKLFF
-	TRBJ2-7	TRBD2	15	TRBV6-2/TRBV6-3	TGTGCCAGCAGTCCCACAGCGGGAGCTATATACGAGCAGTACTTC	CASSPTAGAIYEQYF
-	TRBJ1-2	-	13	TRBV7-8	TGTGCCAGCAGCTTAGTGGCGACCTATGGCTACACCTTC	CASSLVATYGYTF
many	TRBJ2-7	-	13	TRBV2	TGTGCCAGCAGTCCCCGACTGAACTACGAGCAGTACTTC	CASSPRLNYEQYF
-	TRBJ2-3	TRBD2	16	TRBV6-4	TGTGCCAGCAGTCCGAGGGAGGGACTAGCGGGAGATACGCAGTATTTT	CASSPREGLAGDTQYF
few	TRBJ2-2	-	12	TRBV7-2	TGTGCCAGCAGCCGAGAGACCGGGGAGCTGTTTTTT	CASSRETGELFF
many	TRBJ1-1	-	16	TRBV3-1	TGTGCCAGCAGCCAAGATGGGGGTTTCACGAACACTGAAGCTTTCTTT	CASSQDGGFTNTEAFF
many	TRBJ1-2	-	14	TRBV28	TGTGCCAGCAGTTCTCGACTATGGCTGGGTGGCTACACCTTC	CASSSRLWLGGYTF
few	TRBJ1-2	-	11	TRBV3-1	TGTGCCAGCAGCCATCTCTATGGCTACACCTTC	CASSHLYGYTF
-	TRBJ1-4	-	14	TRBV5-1	TGCGCCAGCAGCTTGACGGGAGAGAATGAAAAACTGTTTTTT	CASSLTGENEKLFF
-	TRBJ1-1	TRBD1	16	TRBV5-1	TGCGCCAGCCGTCCCCGGGACAGGGGCTTGGGGGACGAAGCTTTCTTT	CASRPRDRGLGDEAFF
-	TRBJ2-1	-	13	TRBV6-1	TGTGCCAGCACACGGCAGGGTAACAATGAGCAGTTCTTC	CASTRQGNNEQFF
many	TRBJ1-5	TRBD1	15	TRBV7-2	TGTGCCAGCAGTTTGGGGACAGGGAACAATCAGCCCCAGCATTTT	CASSLGTGNNQPQHF
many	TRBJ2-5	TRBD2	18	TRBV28	TGTGCCAGCAGTTTATGGGCCTCAAGGGGACTAGGGCAAGAGACCCAGTACTTC	CASSLWASRGLGQETQYF
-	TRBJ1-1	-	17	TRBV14	TGTGCCAGCAGCAGACTTATGGGGGAGTTATTTTCGACTGAAGCTTTCTTT	CASSRLMGELFSTEAFF
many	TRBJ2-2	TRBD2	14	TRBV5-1	TGTGCCAGCAGTAGACTAGCTGGGACCGGGGAGCTGTTTTTT	CASSRLAGTGELFF
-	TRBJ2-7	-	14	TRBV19	TGTGCCAGTAGGGGGCTGGGTAGCTCCTACGAGCAGTACTTC	CASRGLGSSYEQYF
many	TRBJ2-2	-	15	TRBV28	TGTGCCAGCATGTGGAGGGACAGTAACACCGGGGAGCTGTTTTTT	CASMWRDSNTGELFF
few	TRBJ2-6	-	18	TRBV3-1	TGTGCCAGCAGCCAAGTCCGGACAGCCCGCTCTGGGGCCAACGTCCTGACTTTC	CASSQVRTARSGANVLTF
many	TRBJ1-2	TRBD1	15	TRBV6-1	TGTGCCAGCAGTGAAGGCTGGGGACAGGGCTATGGCTACACCTTC	CASSEGWGQGYGYTF
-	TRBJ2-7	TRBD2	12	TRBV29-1	TGCAGCGTTGACGGACTAGGCAACGAGCAGTACTTC	CSVDGLGNEQYF
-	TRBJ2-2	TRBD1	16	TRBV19	TGTGCCAGTAGTAAGCTCGGGACAGGACCCACCGGGGAGCTGTTTTTT	CASSKLGTGPTGELFF
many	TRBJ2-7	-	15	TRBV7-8	TGTGCCAGCAGCTTAGTTTCGGGTAGCGGTCTTGAGCAGTACTTC	CASSLVSGSGLEQYF
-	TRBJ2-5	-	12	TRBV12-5	TGTAGCGTCTTTAGCGATCAAGAGACCCAGTACTTC	CSVFSDQETQYF
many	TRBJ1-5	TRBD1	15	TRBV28	TGTGCCAGCAGTACCCCACAGGGGCTGGCACTGCACCAGCATTTT	CASSTPQGLALHQHF
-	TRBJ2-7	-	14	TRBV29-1	TGCAGCGTTAACCTCCCAACAGTCTCCTACGAGCAGTACTTC	CSVNLPTVSYEQYF
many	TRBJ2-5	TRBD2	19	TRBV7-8	TGTGCCAGCAGCACCGGGGAGGGCGCGGGAGGGCTGGTGGGAGAGACCCAGTACTTC	CASSTGEGAGGLVGETQYF
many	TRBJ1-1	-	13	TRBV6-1	TGTGCCAGCAGTGAAGCGGATCTGACTGAAGCTTTCTTT	CASSEADLTEAFF
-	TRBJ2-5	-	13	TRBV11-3	TGTGCCAGCAGCTTAGAGGCTGGAGAGACCCAGTACTTC	CASSLEAGETQYF
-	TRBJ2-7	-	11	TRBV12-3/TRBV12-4	TGTGCCAGCAGTACAGACAGCGAGCAGTGCTTC	CASSTDSEQCF
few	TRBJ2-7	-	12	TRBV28	TGTGCCAGCAGTTCCCCCTTCTCTACGGCAGACTTC	CASSSPFSTADF
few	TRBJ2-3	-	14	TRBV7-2	TGTGCCAGCAGCTTAGCAATGGGCACAGATACGCAGTATTTT	CASSLAMGTDTQYF
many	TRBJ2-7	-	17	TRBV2	TGTGCCATAAAGGGTTGGGGTAGCGAGACCAACACCTACGAGCAGTACTTC	CAIKGWGSETNTYEQYF
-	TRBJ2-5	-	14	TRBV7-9	TGTGCCAGCAGCTCTATAGGTTCGGAAGAGACCCAGTACTTC	CASSSIGSEETQYF
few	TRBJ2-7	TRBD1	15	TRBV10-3	TGTGCCATAAGGGAAGCCGGGACAGGGTTGGACGAGCAGTACTTC	CAIREAGTGLDEQYF
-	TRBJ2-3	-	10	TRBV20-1	TGCAGTGCTATGAGAGATACGCAGTATTTT	CSAMRDTQYF
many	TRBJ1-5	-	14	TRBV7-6	TGTGCCAGCAGCCTAGAGGGGTCAGGTCAGCCCCAGCATTTT	CASSLEGSGQPQHF
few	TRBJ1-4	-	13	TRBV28	TGTGCCAGCAGTTATATCCGGACAGTAAAACTGTTTTTT	CASSYIRTVKLFF
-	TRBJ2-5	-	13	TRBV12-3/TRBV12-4	TGTGCCAGCAGCTTGATGGGTCAAGAGACCCAGTACTTC	CASSLMGQETQYF
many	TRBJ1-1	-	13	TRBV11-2	TGTGCCAGCAGCTCCGGCGTCGGGGTTGAAGCTTTCTTT	CASSSGVGVEAFF
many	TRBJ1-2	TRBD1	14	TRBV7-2	TGTGCCAGCAGCTTAGGACAGGGGTCCTATGGCTACACCTTC	CASSLGQGSYGYTF
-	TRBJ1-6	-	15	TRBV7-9	TGTGCCAGCAGCTTAAGTCCGGGGGAAAATTCACCCCTCCACTTT	CASSLSPGENSPLHF
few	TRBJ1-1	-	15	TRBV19	TGTGCCAGTAGCTCCAGGGGCTTCATGAACACTGAAGCTTTCTTT	CASSSRGFMNTEAFF
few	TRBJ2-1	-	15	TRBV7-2	TGTGCCAGCAGCTTAGTCGACCCCCCCTACAATGAGCAGTTCTTC	CASSLVDPPYNEQFF
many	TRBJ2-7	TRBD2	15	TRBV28	TGTGCCAGCAGTCTGACTAGCGGGAGCTCCTACGAGCAGTACTTC	CASSLTSGSSYEQYF
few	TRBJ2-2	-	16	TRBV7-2	TGTGCCAGCAGCTTGAGGGATGGGCGCGCCACCGGGGAGCTGTTTTTT	CASSLRDGRATGELFF
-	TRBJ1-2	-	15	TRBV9	TGTGCCAGCAGCGTACTCGGAAGGTATAACTATGGCTACACCTTC	CASSVLGRYNYGYTF